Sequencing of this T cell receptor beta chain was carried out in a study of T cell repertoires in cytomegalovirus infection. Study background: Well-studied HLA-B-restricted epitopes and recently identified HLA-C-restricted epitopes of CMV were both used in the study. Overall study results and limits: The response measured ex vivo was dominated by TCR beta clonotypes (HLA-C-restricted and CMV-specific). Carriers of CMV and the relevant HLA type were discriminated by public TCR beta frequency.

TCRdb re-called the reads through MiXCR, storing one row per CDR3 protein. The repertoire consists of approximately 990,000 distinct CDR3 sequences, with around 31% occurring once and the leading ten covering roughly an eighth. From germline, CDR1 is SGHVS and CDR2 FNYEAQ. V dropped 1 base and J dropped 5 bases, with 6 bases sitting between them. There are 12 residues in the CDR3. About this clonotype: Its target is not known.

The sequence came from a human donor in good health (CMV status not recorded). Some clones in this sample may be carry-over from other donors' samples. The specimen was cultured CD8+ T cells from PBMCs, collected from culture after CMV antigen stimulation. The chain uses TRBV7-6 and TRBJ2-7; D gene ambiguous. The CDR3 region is CASSLDLNEQYF. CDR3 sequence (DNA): TGTGCCAGCAGCTTAGACCTAAACGAGCAGTACTTC.